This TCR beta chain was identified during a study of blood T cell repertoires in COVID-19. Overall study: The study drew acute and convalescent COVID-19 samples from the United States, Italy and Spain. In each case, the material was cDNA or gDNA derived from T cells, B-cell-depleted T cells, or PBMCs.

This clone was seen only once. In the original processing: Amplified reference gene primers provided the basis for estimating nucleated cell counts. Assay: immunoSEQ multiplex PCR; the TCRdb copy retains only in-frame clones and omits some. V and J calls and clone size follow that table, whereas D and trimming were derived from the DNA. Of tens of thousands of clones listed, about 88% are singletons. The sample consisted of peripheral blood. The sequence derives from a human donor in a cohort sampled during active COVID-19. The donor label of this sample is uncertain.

The CDR3 bases are TGTGCCAGCAGCTTTTGGACTAGCGGGAGTAGAAGAACAGATACGCAGTATTTT. It translates to CASSFWTSGSRRTDTQYF. The chain uses TRBV7-2 and TRBJ2-3, with TRBD2 matching over 13 bases. CDR1 and CDR2 from the germline V gene are SGHTA and FQGNSA. The CDR3 loop spans 18 amino acids. Losses at the gene ends were 3 bases for V and 3 bases for J; bases not matched to a gene: 9.